This is a list of T cell receptor beta chains from one sample in a study of blood T cells in healthy people across ages. TCRdb redid the calling of the 5' RACE reads with MiXCR, one entry per CDR3 protein. Altogether about 640,000 distinct CDR3 sequences are present, roughly three fifths being singletons, with the ten largest covering about two fifths. The sequenced material came from blood. The receptor source for this set is a man in his sixties in good health. CDR3s include the opening cysteine and the closing phenylalanine or tryptophan. The order of the fields is D gene, J gene, clone size, V gene, CDR3 protein, CDR3 DNA. The D gene is left open where the match is weak. Rows give clone size only sometimes, using once, few, many, or a class for an expanded clone.

D gene: TRBD2
J gene: TRBJ2-1
clone size: NA
V gene: TRBV15
CDR3 protein: CATSRNRGGAGEGEQFF
CDR3 DNA: TGTGCCACCAGCAGGAACCGAGGAGGAGCGGGAGAAGGTGAGCAGTTCTTC

D gene: NA
J gene: TRBJ1-1
clone size: NA
V gene: TRBV7-2
CDR3 protein: CASSVDSMNTEAFF
CDR3 DNA: TGTGCCAGCAGCGTCGACAGTATGAACACTGAAGCTTTCTTT

D gene: NA
J gene: TRBJ2-5
clone size: NA
V gene: TRBV13
CDR3 protein: CASSRPQGLQETQYF
CDR3 DNA: TGTGCCAGCAGCAGACCCCAGGGACTCCAAGAGACCCAGTACTTC

D gene: NA
J gene: TRBJ2-1
clone size: NA
V gene: TRBV5-1
CDR3 protein: CASSPAGWGSYNEQFF
CDR3 DNA: TGCGCCAGCAGCCCAGCAGGGTGGGGGTCCTACAATGAGCAGTTCTTC

D gene: TRBD2
J gene: TRBJ2-7
clone size: NA
V gene: TRBV7-2
CDR3 protein: CASSFSGGAGEQYF
CDR3 DNA: TGTGCCAGCAGCTTTAGCGGGGGGGCGGGCGAGCAGTACTTC

D gene: NA
J gene: TRBJ1-6
clone size: NA
V gene: TRBV28
CDR3 protein: CASSLGPTVSDSPLHF
CDR3 DNA: TGTGCCAGCAGTTTAGGGCCGACAGTAAGCGATTCACCCCTCCACTTT

D gene: NA
J gene: TRBJ2-7
clone size: once
V gene: TRBV20-1
CDR3 protein: CSAISTGASSYEQYF
CDR3 DNA: TGCAGTGCTATTTCTACGGGGGCCAGCTCCTACGAGCAGTACTTC

D gene: NA
J gene: TRBJ2-4
clone size: NA
V gene: TRBV20-1
CDR3 protein: CSARDSRLINIQYF
CDR3 DNA: TGCAGTGCTAGAGATAGTCGTCTCATAAACATTCAGTACTTC

D gene: NA
J gene: TRBJ2-5
clone size: NA
V gene: TRBV13
CDR3 protein: CASSPLLGTQETQYF
CDR3 DNA: TGTGCCAGCAGCCCCCTCTTAGGAACCCAAGAGACCCAGTACTTC

D gene: TRBD1
J gene: TRBJ2-3
clone size: NA
V gene: TRBV28
CDR3 protein: CASSPTGGYPDTQYF
CDR3 DNA: TGTGCCAGCAGTCCTACAGGGGGCTATCCAGATACGCAGTATTTT

D gene: NA
J gene: TRBJ1-2
clone size: NA
V gene: TRBV10-3
CDR3 protein: CAISPDPNYGYTF
CDR3 DNA: TGTGCCATCAGCCCCGATCCCAACTATGGCTACACCTTC

D gene: NA
J gene: TRBJ2-3
clone size: NA
V gene: TRBV12-3/TRBV12-4
CDR3 protein: CASRFGVAADMQYF
CDR3 DNA: TGTGCCAGCAGGTTTGGGGTGGCAGCAGATATGCAGTATTTT

D gene: NA
J gene: TRBJ2-1
clone size: NA
V gene: TRBV27
CDR3 protein: CATASVSYNEQFF
CDR3 DNA: TGTGCCACAGCTAGCGTCTCCTACAATGAGCAGTTCTTC

D gene: NA
J gene: TRBJ2-7
clone size: NA
V gene: TRBV10-3
CDR3 protein: CAISVEGYEQYF
CDR3 DNA: TGTGCCATCAGTGTCGAGGGGTACGAGCAGTACTTC